Shown below are 7 T cell receptor beta chains from a single sample sequenced in a study of naive and memory T cell subsets. Amplification of ligated cDNA took four PCR rounds with SP2 and nested alpha and beta constant primers. TCRdb recomputed calls from the UMI-ligation and nested PCR reads with MiXCR, one row per CDR3 protein. The data show roughly 36,000 distinct CDR3 sequences, with about 10% seen just once and 3.5% to 5% held by the top ten. Noted treatment: skin biopsy from PPD injection site in Mantoux-positive individual. TCR cDNA received a 3' ligated oligonucleotide that carried a UMI. The input for sequencing was skin, taken from a tuberculin skin test site. The receptors originated from an adult in good health.

V is TRBV12-3 or TRBV12-4 and J is TRBJ2-5; a weak D match, TRBD1 (5 bases). The length of the CDR3 is 13 residues. Trimming took off 6 bases at V and 4 bases at J, with 12 bases between the two ends. CDR3 amino acids: CASSTGEGETQYF. The CDR3 DNA is TGTGCCAGCAGCACAGGAGAAGGAGAGACCCAGTACTTC.

This clonotype is judged medium-sized. The chain joins TRBV20-1 to TRBJ1-2; D gene unclear. V lost 0 bases and J lost 11, with 10 bases in between. This CDR3 is 11 amino acids long. Germline V gives CDR1 DFQATT, CDR2 SNEGSKA (reference sequence). CDR3: CSAREPRGYTF. The CDR3 region has the DNA TGCAGTGCTAGAGAACCCCGGGGTTACACCTTC.

This clonotype was detected many times. The rearrangement uses TRBV7-9 and TRBJ2-3; D might be TRBD1 or TRBD2, each matching 5 bases. V lost 1 base and J 4 bases, leaving 12 bases between the germline ends. This CDR3 has 15 amino acids. Looked up from germline, CDR1 is SEHNR and CDR2 is FQNEAQ (reference sequence). CDR3 protein: CASSLEGRRPDTQYF. The CDR3 nucleotides are TGTGCCAGCAGCTTAGAGGGACGGAGGCCAGATACGCAGTATTTT.

J is TRBJ2-1 and V is TRBV5-5; 9 nucleotides agree with TRBD2. Germline V lookup: CDR1 SGHKS, CDR2 YYEKEE (reference sequence). The junction had 12 bases not matched to a gene; V was cut back by 4 bases and J by 4 bases. This CDR3 is built from 17 residues. The CDR3 is CASSQAPGTSRYNEQFF. The CDR3 coding sequence is TGTGCCAGCAGCCAAGCCCCCGGGACTAGCAGGTACAATGAGCAGTTCTTC.

In this sample, this clonotype turned up a few times. The V gene is TRBV27, the J gene TRBJ2-5, with D perhaps assigned TRBD1 or TRBD2 (6 bases each). Germline CDR1 MNHEY, CDR2 SMNVEV (reference sequence). This CDR3 region has 13 residues. V lost 3 bases, J lost 5 bases, and 10 bases lay in between. The CDR3 protein is CASSLAGGETQYF. CDR3 nucleotides: TGTGCCAGCAGTTTGGCCGGGGGCGAGACCCAGTACTTC.

The chain has TRBV20-1 and TRBJ2-3; 11 bases fit TRBD2. The germline V gene encodes CDR1 DFQATT and CDR2 SNEGSKA (reference sequence). This CDR3 spans 15 amino acids. V dropped 6 bases and J dropped 5; count of bases not matched to a gene: 10. CDR3 nucleotides: TGCAGTGCCGACGTAGCGGGGGGGCGCGGAGATACGCAGTATTTT. Translating gives CSADVAGGRGDTQYF.

This clonotype was seen a handful of times. This chain uses TRBV2 with TRBJ1-4, with D hard to call. Germline values: CDR1 SNHLY, CDR2 FYNNEI. The CDR3 is 14 residues long. V dropped 5 bases and J dropped 7 bases, with 14 bases sitting between them. CDR3 bases: TGTGCCAGCAGTTCCCCAGGAAGCACTGAAAAACTGTTTTTT. Residues: CASSSPGSTEKLFF.